This TCR beta chain was identified in a study of blood T cell repertoires in COVID-19. V dropped 7 bases and J dropped 11 bases, with 24 bases sitting between them. CDR1 is SQVTM and CDR2 is ANQGSEA in the germline V gene. This CDR3 comprises 14 residues. TCRdb's table, derived via immunoSEQ multiplex PCR, lists solely in-frame clones and lacks some. The sample comprises tens of thousands of clones, 76% of which are singletons, and around a sixth rests with the top ten. The TCR was taken from an older man with active or convalescent COVID-19. Specimen: peripheral blood. This chain links TRBV29-1 with TRBJ1-5, with D maybe TRBD1 (5 bases). CDR3 nucleotide sequence: TGCAGCGCGTCCCGGACTGCTGGGGGGGAGGCCCAGCATTTT. Its protein is CSASRTAGGEAQHF.